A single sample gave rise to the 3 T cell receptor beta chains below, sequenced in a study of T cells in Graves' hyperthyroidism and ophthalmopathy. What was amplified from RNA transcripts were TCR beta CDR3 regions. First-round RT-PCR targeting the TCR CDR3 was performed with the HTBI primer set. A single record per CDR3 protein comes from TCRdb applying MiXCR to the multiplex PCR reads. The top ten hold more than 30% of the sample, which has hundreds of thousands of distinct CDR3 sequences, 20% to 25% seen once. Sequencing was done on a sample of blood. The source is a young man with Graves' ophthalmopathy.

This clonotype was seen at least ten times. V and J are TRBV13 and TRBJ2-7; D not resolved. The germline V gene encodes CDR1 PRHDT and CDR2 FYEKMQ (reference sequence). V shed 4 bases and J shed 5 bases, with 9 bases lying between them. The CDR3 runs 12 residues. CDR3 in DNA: TGTGCCAGCAGCTCACCCCACCACGAGCAGTACTTC. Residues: CASSSPHHEQYF. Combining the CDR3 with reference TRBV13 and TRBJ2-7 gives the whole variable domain AAGVIQSPRHLIKEKRETATLKCYPIPRHDTVYWYQQGPGQDPQFLISFYEKMQSDKGSIPDRFSAQQFSDYHSELNMSSLELGDSALYFCASSSPHHEQYFGPGTRLTVT.

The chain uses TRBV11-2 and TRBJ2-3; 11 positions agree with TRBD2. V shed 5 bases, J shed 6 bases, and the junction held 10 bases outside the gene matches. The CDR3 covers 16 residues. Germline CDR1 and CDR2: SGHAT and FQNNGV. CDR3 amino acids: CASSPGLAEPGDTQYF. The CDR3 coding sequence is TGTGCCAGCAGCCCGGGACTAGCGGAGCCGGGGGATACGCAGTATTTT. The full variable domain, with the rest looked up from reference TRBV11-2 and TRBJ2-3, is EAGVAQSPRYKIIEKRQSVAFWCNPISGHATLYWYQQILGQGPKLLIQFQNNGVVDDSQLPKDRFSAERLKGVDSTLKIQPAKLEDSAVYLCASSPGLAEPGDTQYFGPGTRLTVL.

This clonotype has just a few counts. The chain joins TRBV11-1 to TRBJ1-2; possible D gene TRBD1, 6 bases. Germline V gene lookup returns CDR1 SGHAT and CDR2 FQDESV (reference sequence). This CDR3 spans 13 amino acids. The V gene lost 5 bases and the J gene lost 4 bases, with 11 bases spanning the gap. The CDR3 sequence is CASSEGGGYGYTF. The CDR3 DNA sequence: TGTGCCAGCAGCGAGGGGGGAGGCTATGGCTACACCTTC. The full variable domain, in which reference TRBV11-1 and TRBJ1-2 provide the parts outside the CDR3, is EAEVAQSPRYKITEKSQAVAFWCDPISGHATLYWYRQILGQGPELLVQFQDESVVDDSQLPKDRFSAERLKGVDSTLKIQPAELGDSAMYLCASSEGGGYGYTFGSGTRLTVV.